A single count supports the clone carrying this T cell receptor beta chain. This entry is derived from a study of technical replicates of blood from several donors. Assay used: immunoSEQ multiplex PCR; TCRdb lists only in-frame clones, some missing. This table holds 84,000 or so clones, just over 90% found once. V lost 2 bases, J lost 0 bases, and 3 bases lay in between. CDR1 and CDR2 from the germline V gene are MRHNA and SNTAGT. This CDR3 has 13 amino acids. Sequencing was performed on T cells isolated from PBMCs. This clonotype was obtained from a human donor in good health. This rearrangement joins TRBV6-4 to TRBJ2-3; the D is unclear. The CDR3 here is CASSDPSTDTQYF. CDR3 sequence (DNA): TGTGCCAGCAGTGACCCAAGCACAGATACGCAGTATTTT.